The T cell receptor (beta chain) described here comes from a study of blood T cell repertoires in COVID-19. Turning to the study itself: From the United States, Italy and Spain came samples of acute and convalescent COVID-19. Nucleic acid was either cDNA or gDNA, and it came from T cells, B-cell-depleted T cells, or PBMCs.

In the original analysis: Amplification of reference gene primers provided the estimated nucleated cell counts. Here immunoSEQ multiplex PCR was the method, and the copy in TCRdb shows in-frame clones only, minus some. That table gives V, J and clone size, and the DNA gave D and trimming. The table lists a few hundred thousand clones, about 91% of them singletons. V gave up 1 base and J gave up 2 bases; unmatched junction bases: 3. In germline, CDR1 is LGHDT, CDR2 YNNKEL (reference sequence). The CDR3 has 18 residues. The chain carries TRBV3-1 (or the pseudogene TRBV3-2) and TRBJ2-3, with 16 bases fitting TRBD2. Sequencing was performed on peripheral blood. The source is a woman aged 25 to 45 who had recovered from COVID-19. The CDR3 reads CASSQVGTSGGATDTQYF. As DNA, the CDR3 is TGTGCCAGCAGCCAAGTGGGGACTAGCGGGGGGGCCACAGATACGCAGTATTTT.